This TCR beta chain was retrieved from a study of T cell responses to AZD1222 COVID-19 vaccine. Trimming stripped 5 bases from V and 8 bases from J, with 12 bases between. The CDR3 has 12 residues. Of note for this clone: The antigen remains undetermined.

Study-level points and caveats: Among AZD1222 vaccinees, only five or six were seropositive at baseline. Donors in the cohort were predominantly white British and more often female, and clonal diversity was possibly underestimated. None of the repertoires were sampled until the peak T cell response had passed. Mapped onto spike, vaccine-associated CD4 TCRs spanned it and were dominant at 160-218 and 743-854.

Some clones are missing from TCRdb's copy, which holds only in-frame ones; the method was immunoSEQ multiplex PCR. The sample lists about 160,000 clones; about 89% were seen once. The sequence derives from an adult in good health. Sequences were derived from peripheral blood, sampled on day 0 of AZD1222 vaccination. This sequence joins TRBV12-3 or TRBV12-4 and TRBJ1-1; D is undetermined. The CDR3 sequence is CASSLDGREAFF. In DNA form, the CDR3 reads TGTGCCAGCAGTCTGGACGGTCGGGAAGCTTTCTTT.